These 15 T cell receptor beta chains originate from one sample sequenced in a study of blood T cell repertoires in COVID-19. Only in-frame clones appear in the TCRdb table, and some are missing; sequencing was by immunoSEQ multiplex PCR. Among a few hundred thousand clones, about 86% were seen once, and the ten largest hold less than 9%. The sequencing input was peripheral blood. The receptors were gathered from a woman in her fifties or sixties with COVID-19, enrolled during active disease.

The CDR3 region has the DNA TGTGCCAGCTCACCCTTCCAAGCTAGCGGGGGCTACAATGAGCAGTTCTTC. This gives the protein CASSPFQASGGYNEQFF. The chain uses TRBV18 and TRBJ2-1; 10 bases are shared with TRBD2. Losses at the gene ends were 3 bases for V and 3 bases for J; bases not matched to a gene: 8. CDR1 is KGHSH, CDR2 LQKENI, per germline. The CDR3 totals 17 residues.

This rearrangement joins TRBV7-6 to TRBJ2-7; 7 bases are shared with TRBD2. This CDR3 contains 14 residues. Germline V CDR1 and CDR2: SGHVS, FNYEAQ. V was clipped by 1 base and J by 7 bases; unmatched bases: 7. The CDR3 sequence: CASSLEGAAGEQYF. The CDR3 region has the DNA TGTGCCAGCAGCTTAGAGGGAGCAGCGGGGGAGCAGTACTTC.

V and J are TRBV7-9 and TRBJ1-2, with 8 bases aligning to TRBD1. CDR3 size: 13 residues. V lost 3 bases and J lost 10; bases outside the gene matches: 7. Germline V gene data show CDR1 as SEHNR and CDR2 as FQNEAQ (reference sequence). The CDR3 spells CASSFQGTGSYTF. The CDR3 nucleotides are TGTGCCAGCAGCTTCCAGGGGACAGGCTCCTACACCTTC.

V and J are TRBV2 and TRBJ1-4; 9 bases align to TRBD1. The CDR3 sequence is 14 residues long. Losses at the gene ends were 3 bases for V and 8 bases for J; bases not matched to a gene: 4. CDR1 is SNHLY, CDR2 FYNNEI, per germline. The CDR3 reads CASSEGTGLEKLFF. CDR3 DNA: TGTGCCAGCAGTGAGGGGACAGGGCTCGAAAAACTGTTTTTT.

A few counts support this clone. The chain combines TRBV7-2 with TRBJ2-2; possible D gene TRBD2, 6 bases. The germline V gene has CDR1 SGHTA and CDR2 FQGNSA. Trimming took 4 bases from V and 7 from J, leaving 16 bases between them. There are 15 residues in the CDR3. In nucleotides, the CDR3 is TGTGCCAGCAGCTACAAGGTGGGGGGTGTCGGGGAGCTGTTTTTT. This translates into CASSYKVGGVGELFF. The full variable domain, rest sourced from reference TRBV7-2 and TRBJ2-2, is GAGVSQSPSNKVTEKGKDVELRCDPISGHTALYWYRQSLGQGLEFLIYFQGNSAPDKSGLPSDRFSAERTGGSVSTLTIQRTQQEDSAVYLCASSYKVGGVGELFFGEGSRLTVL.

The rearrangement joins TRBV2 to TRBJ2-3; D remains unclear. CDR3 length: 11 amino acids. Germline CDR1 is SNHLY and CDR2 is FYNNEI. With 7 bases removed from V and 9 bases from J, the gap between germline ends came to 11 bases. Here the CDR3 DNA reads TGTGCCAGCATTTCACCTACGACGCAGTATTTT. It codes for CASISPTTQYF.

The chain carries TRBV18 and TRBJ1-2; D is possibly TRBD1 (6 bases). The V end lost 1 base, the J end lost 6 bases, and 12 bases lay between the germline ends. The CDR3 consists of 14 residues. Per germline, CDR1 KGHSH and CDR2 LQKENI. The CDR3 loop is CASSPLDSGDGYTF. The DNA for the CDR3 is TGTGCCAGCTCACCACTGGACAGTGGGGATGGCTACACCTTC.

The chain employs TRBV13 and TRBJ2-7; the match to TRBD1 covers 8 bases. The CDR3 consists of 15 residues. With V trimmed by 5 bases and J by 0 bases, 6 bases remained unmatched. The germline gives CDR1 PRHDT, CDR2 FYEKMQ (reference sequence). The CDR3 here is CASSLGDRSSYEQYF. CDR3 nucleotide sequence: TGTGCCAGCAGCCTGGGGGACAGGAGCTCCTACGAGCAGTACTTC. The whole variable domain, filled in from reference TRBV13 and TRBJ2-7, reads AAGVIQSPRHLIKEKRETATLKCYPIPRHDTVYWYQQGPGQDPQFLISFYEKMQSDKGSIPDRFSAQQFSDYHSELNMSSLELGDSALYFCASSLGDRSSYEQYFGPGTRLTVT.

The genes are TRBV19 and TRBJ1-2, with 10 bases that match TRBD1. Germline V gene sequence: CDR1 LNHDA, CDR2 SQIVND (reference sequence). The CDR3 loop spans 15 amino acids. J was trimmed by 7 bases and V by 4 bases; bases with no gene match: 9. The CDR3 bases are TGTGCCAGTAGTACTGGGGACAGGGGCGCGAGTGGCTACACCTTC. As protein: CASSTGDRGASGYTF.

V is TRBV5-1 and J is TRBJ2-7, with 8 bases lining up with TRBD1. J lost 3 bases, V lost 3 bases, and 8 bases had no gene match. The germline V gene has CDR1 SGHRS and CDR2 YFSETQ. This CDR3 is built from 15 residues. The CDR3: CASSSAGQGRYEQYF. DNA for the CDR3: TGCGCCAGCAGCTCGGCTGGACAGGGCCGCTACGAGCAGTACTTC.

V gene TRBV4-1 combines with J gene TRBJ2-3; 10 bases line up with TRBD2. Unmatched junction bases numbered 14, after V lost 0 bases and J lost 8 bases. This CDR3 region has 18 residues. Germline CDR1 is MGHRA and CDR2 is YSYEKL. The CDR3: CASSQEQWQAGGPGTQYF. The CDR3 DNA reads TGCGCCAGCAGCCAAGAACAATGGCAAGCGGGGGGGCCTGGTACGCAGTATTTT.

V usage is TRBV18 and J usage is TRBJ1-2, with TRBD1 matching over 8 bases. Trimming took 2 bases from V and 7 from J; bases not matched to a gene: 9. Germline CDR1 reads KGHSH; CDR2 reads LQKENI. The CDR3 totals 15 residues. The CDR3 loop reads CASSPAGQGSRGYTF. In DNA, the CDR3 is TGTGCCAGCTCACCAGCCGGACAGGGTTCGCGTGGCTACACCTTC.

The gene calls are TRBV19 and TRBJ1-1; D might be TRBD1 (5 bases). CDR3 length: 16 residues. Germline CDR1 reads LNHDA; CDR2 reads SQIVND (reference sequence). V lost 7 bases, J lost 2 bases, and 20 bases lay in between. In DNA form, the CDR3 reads TGTGCCAGTACCCCCTTGGCCCTAGGGGTAAACACTGAAGCTTTCTTT. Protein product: CASTPLALGVNTEAFF.

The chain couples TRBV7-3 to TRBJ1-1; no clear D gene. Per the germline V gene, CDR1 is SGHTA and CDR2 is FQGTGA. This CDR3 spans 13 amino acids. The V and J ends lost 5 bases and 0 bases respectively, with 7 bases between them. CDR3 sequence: CASSTQMNTEAFF. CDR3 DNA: TGTGCCAGCAGCACCCAGATGAACACTGAAGCTTTCTTT.

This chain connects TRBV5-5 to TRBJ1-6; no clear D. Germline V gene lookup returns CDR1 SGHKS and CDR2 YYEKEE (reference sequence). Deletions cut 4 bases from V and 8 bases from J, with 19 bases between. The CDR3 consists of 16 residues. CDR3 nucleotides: TGTGCCAGCAGCCCGGAGGTCTTTAACCGGGATTCACCCCTCCACTTT. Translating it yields CASSPEVFNRDSPLHF.